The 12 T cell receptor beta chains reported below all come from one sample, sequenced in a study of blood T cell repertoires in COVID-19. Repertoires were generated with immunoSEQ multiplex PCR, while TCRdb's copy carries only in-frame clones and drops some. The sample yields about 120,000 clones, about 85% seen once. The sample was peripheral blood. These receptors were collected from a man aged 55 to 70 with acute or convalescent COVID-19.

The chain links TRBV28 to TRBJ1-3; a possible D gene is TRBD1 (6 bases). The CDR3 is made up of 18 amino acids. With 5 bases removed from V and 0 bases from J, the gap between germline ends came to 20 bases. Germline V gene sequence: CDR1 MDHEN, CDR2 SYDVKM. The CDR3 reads CASSVYRVGPNSGNTIYF. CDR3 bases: TGTGCCAGCAGTGTGTACAGGGTCGGCCCCAACTCTGGAAACACCATATATTTT.

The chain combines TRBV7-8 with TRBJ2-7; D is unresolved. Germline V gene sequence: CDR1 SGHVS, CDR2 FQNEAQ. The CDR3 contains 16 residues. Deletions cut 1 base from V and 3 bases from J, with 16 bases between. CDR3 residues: CASSLGDGSSGYEQYF. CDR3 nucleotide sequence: TGTGCCAGCAGCTTAGGCGACGGGTCGTCTGGCTACGAGCAGTACTTC.

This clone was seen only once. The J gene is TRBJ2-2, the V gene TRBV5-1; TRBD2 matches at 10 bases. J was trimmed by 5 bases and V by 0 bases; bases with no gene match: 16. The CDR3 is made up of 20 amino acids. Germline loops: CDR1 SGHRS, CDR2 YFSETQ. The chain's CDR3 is CASSLEGLLLAGVRTGELFF. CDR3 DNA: TGCGCCAGCAGCTTGGAAGGCCTATTGCTAGCGGGAGTCCGTACCGGGGAGCTGTTTTTT.

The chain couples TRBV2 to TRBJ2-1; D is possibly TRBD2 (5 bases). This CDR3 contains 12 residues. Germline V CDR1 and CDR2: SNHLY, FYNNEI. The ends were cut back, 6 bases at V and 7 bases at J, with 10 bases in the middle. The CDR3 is CASRMDSNEQFF. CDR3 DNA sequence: TGTGCCAGCAGGATGGACTCAAATGAGCAGTTCTTC. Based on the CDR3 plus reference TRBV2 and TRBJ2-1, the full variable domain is EPEVTQTPSHQVTQMGQEVILRCVPISNHLYFYWYRQILGQKVEFLVSFYNNEISEKSEIFDDQFSVERPDGSNFTLKIRSTKLEDSAMYFCASRMDSNEQFFGPGTRLTVL.

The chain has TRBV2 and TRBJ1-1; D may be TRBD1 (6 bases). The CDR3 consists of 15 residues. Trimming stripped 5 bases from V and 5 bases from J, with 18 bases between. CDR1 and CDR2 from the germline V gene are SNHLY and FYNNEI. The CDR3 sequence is CASSWTAGRGTEAFF. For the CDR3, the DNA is TGTGCCAGCAGTTGGACGGCCGGGAGGGGGACTGAAGCTTTCTTT. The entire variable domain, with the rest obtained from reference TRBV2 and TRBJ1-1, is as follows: EPEVTQTPSHQVTQMGQEVILRCVPISNHLYFYWYRQILGQKVEFLVSFYNNEISEKSEIFDDQFSVERPDGSNFTLKIRSTKLEDSAMYFCASSWTAGRGTEAFFGQGTRLTVV.

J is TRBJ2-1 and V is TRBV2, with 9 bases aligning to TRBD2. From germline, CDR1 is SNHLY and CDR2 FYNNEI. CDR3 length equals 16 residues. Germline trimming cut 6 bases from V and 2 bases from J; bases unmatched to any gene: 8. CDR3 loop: CASRSLAGSAYNEQFF. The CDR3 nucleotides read TGTGCCAGCAGGTCCCTAGCGGGATCCGCCTACAATGAGCAGTTCTTC.

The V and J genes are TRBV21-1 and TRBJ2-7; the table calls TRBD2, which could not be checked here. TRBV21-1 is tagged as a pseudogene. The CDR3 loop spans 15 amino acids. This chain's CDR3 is CASSPDGLTWDEQYF. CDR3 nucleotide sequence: TGTGCCAGCAGTCCCGACGGGTTAACTTGGGACGAGCAGTACTTC.

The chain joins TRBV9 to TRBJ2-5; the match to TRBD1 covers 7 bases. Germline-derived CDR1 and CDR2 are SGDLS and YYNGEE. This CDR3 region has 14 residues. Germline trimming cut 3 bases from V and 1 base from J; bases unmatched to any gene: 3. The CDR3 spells CASSETGLQETQYF. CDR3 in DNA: TGTGCCAGCAGCGAGACAGGGCTCCAAGAGACCCAGTACTTC.

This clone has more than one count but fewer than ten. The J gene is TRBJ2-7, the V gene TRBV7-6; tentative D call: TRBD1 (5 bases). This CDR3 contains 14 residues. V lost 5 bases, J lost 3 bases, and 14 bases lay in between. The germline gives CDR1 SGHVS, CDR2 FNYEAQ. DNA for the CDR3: TGTGCCAGCAGCCCCAGGGCTACCCTCTACGAGCAGTACTTC. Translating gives CASSPRATLYEQYF.

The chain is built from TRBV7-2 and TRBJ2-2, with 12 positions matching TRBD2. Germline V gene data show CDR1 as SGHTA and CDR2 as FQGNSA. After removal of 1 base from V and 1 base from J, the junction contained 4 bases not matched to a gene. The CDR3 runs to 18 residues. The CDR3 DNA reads TGTGCCAGCAGCTTAGAACTAGCGGGAGGATTGAACACCGGGGAGCTGTTTTTT. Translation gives CASSLELAGGLNTGELFF.

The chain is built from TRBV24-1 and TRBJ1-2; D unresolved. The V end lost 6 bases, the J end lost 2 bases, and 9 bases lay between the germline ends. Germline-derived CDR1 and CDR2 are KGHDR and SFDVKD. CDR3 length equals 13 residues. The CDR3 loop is CATSLAGNYGYTF. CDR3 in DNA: TGTGCCACCAGTCTAGCGGGGAACTATGGCTACACCTTC.

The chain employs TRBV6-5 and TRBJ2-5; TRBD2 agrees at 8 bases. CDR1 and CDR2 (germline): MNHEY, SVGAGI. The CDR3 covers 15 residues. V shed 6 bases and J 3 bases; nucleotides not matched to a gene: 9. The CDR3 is CASSRPGGLEETQYF. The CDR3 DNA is TGTGCCAGCAGCCGTCCGGGGGGGCTAGAAGAGACCCAGTACTTC.